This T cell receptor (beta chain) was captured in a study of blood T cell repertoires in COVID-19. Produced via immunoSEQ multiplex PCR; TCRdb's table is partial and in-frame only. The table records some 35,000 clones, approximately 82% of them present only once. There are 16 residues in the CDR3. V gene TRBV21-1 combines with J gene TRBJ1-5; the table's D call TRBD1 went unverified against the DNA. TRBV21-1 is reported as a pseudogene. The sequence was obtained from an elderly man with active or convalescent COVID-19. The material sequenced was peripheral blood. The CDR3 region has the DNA TGTGCCAGCAGCCCCCGGACAGAGTGGAGCAATCAGCCCCAGCATTTT. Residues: CASSPRTEWSNQPQHF.